This T cell receptor (beta chain) comes out of a study of PD-1 blockade in classical Hodgkin lymphoma. Clones were read by immunoSEQ multiplex PCR, and TCRdb kept only the in-frame ones, dropping some. This table has roughly 7,400 clones, 60% appearing once. Time point described: cycle 4 day 1 (C4D1), after 6 weeks of nivolumab. Every one of the patients relapsed after autologous stem cell transplantation (brentuximab vedotin exposure was variable). CD8+ T cells were isolated from thawed PBMCs by magnetic negative selection. V lost 1 base and J lost 0; bases outside the gene matches: 7. CDR1 is MGHDK, CDR2 SYGVNS, per germline. CDR3 length: 17 amino acids.

This sequence was found in a human donor with classical Hodgkin lymphoma. This sequence joins TRBV25-1 and TRBJ2-3; 7 bases are shared with TRBD2. The source was CD8+ T cells from blood, collected before the fourth cycle of nivolumab. CDR3 residues: CASSECALAESTDTQYF. DNA of the CDR3: TGTGCCAGCAGTGAATGTGCGCTAGCGGAGAGCACAGATACGCAGTATTTT.